A single sample is the source of the 17 T cell receptor beta chains below, sequenced in a study of cytomegalovirus exposure and HLA in healthy donors. With 60 Vbeta and 13 Jbeta primers, the PCR was carried out. Some clones are missing from TCRdb's copy, which holds only in-frame ones; the method was immunoSEQ multiplex PCR. The repertoire holds under 200,000 clones, with approximately 81% as singletons. The source material was PBMCs. Receptor source: a woman between 18 and 29 years old in good health and CMV-seropositive.

This chain uses TRBV11-3 with TRBJ2-5; 7 nucleotides agree with TRBD2. CDR3 length equals 14 residues. Germline V CDR1 and CDR2: SGHNT, YENEEA. Trimming took 1 base from V and 5 from J; bases not matched to a gene: 4. This chain's CDR3 is CASSLGEGRETQYF. The CDR3 nucleotides are TGTGCCAGCAGCTTAGGGGAGGGTCGGGAGACCCAGTACTTC.

CDR3 in amino acids: CAISVPGVNTEAFF. CDR3 bases: TGTGCCATCAGTGTGCCGGGGGTGAACACTGAAGCTTTCTTT. The chain uses TRBV10-3 and TRBJ1-1, with a tentative D call TRBD1 (5 bases). The V end was cut by 4 bases, the J end by 0 bases, with 9 bases between. Germline V lookup: CDR1 ENHRY, CDR2 SYGVKD. This CDR3 contains 14 residues.

V is TRBV19 and J is TRBJ1-5; the D is unclear. The V end lost 7 bases, the J end lost 1 base, and 14 bases lay between the germline ends. The germline CDR1 and CDR2 sequences are LNHDA and SQIVND (reference sequence). CDR3 size: 15 residues. The CDR3 nucleotides read TGTGCCAGTATGGATACGGGGTGGAGCAATCAGCCCCAGCATTTT. It yields the protein CASMDTGWSNQPQHF.

The chain employs TRBV6-5 and TRBJ1-2, with TRBD1 identical over 9 bases. J was trimmed by 0 bases and V by 7 bases; bases with no gene match: 3. The CDR3 loop spans 14 amino acids. CDR1 is MNHEY, CDR2 SVGAGI, per germline. The CDR3 spells CASKTGGPNYGYTF. The CDR3 DNA is TGTGCCAGCAAAACAGGGGGCCCTAACTATGGCTACACCTTC.

This rearrangement joins TRBV28 to TRBJ2-3, with 9 nucleotides matching TRBD1. From germline, CDR1 is MDHEN and CDR2 SYDVKM. The CDR3 extends over 17 amino acids. The trim removed 3 bases at V and 0 bases at J, leaving 7 bases unmatched. The CDR3: CASSFPRDRASTDTQYF. The CDR3 DNA is TGTGCCAGCAGTTTCCCCCGGGACAGGGCTAGCACAGATACGCAGTATTTT. Full variable domain (missing parts from reference TRBV28 and TRBJ2-3): DVKVTQSSRYLVKRTGEKVFLECVQDMDHENMFWYRQDPGLGLRLIYFSYDVKMKEKGDIPEGYSVSREKKERFSLILESASTNQTSMYLCASSFPRDRASTDTQYFGPGTRLTVL.

There are a few counts of this clone. The V call is TRBV5-1, the J call TRBJ1-1, with 7 nucleotides matching TRBD1. The CDR3 is made up of 14 amino acids. Unmatched junction bases numbered 6, after V lost 1 base and J lost 6 bases. Per germline, CDR1 SGHRS and CDR2 YFSETQ. CDR3 in amino acids: CASSLSGTVSEAFF. Written as DNA, the CDR3 is TGCGCCAGCAGCTTGTCCGGGACAGTCTCTGAAGCTTTCTTT.

With regard to this clone: At one boundary the junction diverges from the germline segment, which might be a read error. This sequence joins TRBV7-9 and TRBJ2-1; 7 bases fit TRBD2. The CDR3 sequence is 17 residues long. In germline, CDR1 is SEHNR, CDR2 FQNEAQ (reference sequence). CDR3 amino acids: CSSSLRASGQINNEQFF. The DNA for the CDR3 is TGTTCCAGCAGCTTAAGGGCTAGCGGTCAGATAAACAATGAGCAGTTCTTC.

V usage is TRBV4-2 and J usage is TRBJ2-1; 7 nucleotides align to TRBD2. V lost 1 base and J lost 9; bases outside the gene matches: 3. This CDR3 spans 13 amino acids. Germline V gene sequence: CDR1 LGHNA, CDR2 YNFKEQ. The CDR3: CASSQGASGEQFF. Here the CDR3 DNA reads TGTGCCAGCAGCCAAGGGGCTAGCGGTGAGCAGTTCTTC.

The V gene is TRBV30, the J gene TRBJ1-4, with unresolved D. V was trimmed by 2 bases and J by 0 bases, leaving 10 bases between them. Germline CDR1 GTSNPN, CDR2 SVGIG (reference sequence). CDR3 length equals 15 residues. CDR3 amino acids: CAWSRGTATNEKLFF. The CDR3 DNA sequence: TGTGCCTGGAGTAGAGGTACGGCAACTAATGAAAAACTGTTTTTT.

This chain uses TRBV4-1 with TRBJ1-1; D unresolved. The CDR3 spans 11 residues. In germline, CDR1 is MGHRA, CDR2 YSYEKL. The V end was cut by 4 bases, the J end by 4 bases, with 4 bases between. CDR3 DNA sequence: TGCGCCAGCAGCCTCGGCACTGAAGCTTTCTTT. Its protein is CASSLGTEAFF.

This chain joins TRBV7-3 and TRBJ2-3; maybe TRBD2 (6 bases). The V gene lost 2 bases and the J gene lost 2 bases, with 11 bases spanning the gap. This CDR3 is 15 amino acids long. Germline V lookup: CDR1 SGHTA, CDR2 FQGTGA. The CDR3 region is CASSLGGTYTDTQYF. The CDR3 DNA follows: TGTGCCAGCAGCTTAGGGGGGACCTACACAGATACGCAGTATTTT.

Details on this clone: This sample includes further DNA sequences coding for the same CDR3. J is TRBJ2-3 and V is TRBV6-4, with TRBD2 matching over 11 bases. This CDR3 contains 15 residues. V lost 5 bases to trimming and J lost 4 bases; unmatched junction nucleotides: 5. The germline V gene encodes CDR1 MRHNA and CDR2 SNTAGT. Here the CDR3 reads CASSPASGGSDTQYF. The CDR3 DNA is TGTGCCAGCAGTCCCGCTAGCGGGGGGTCAGATACGCAGTATTTT.

A word on this clone: At one of its ends the junction is not consistent with the germline gene, which may arise from a read error. The chain carries TRBV18 and TRBJ1-1, with a weak D call TRBD1 (5 bases). CDR1 and CDR2 (germline): KGHSH, LQKENI. The CDR3 spans 15 residues. CDR3 region: CASSRRGGINTEAFF. DNA of the CDR3: TGTGCCAGCTCACGCCGGGGGGGAATCAACACTGAAGCTTTTTTT. Using reference TRBV18 and TRBJ1-1 for the parts outside the CDR3, the full variable domain is NAGVMQNPRHLVRRRGQEARLRCSPMKGHSHVYWYRQLPEEGLKFMVYLQKENIIDESGMPKERFSAEFPKEGPSILRIQQVVRGDSAAYFCASSRRGGINTEAFFGQGTRLTVV.

This clone was observed a single time. The V gene is TRBV5-1, the J gene TRBJ2-5; D is uncertain. Germline CDR1 is SGHRS and CDR2 is YFSETQ. Between the trimmed V and J ends, which lost 0 bases and 2 bases, there was a span of 11 bases. CDR3 length: 15 residues. As DNA, the CDR3 is TGCGCCAGCAGCTTGGAGGCAGGCTCTCAAGAGACCCAGTACTTC. This encodes CASSLEAGSQETQYF.

The chain joins TRBV5-1 to TRBJ2-3; 8 bases are a match to TRBD1. The CDR3 runs to 14 residues. The germline gives CDR1 SGHRS, CDR2 YFSETQ. V lost 0 bases, J lost 8 bases, and 5 bases stayed unmatched. CDR3 sequence reads: CASSLDRGTSTQYF. CDR3 nucleotide sequence: TGCGCCAGCAGCTTGGACAGGGGGACGTCTACGCAGTATTTT.

This sequence joins TRBV19 and TRBJ1-1; 7 bases agree with TRBD1. Germline-derived CDR1 and CDR2 are LNHDA and SQIVND (reference sequence). This CDR3 has 15 amino acids. V shed 5 bases, J shed 8 bases, and the junction held 14 bases outside the gene matches. The CDR3 bases are TGTGCCAGTAGTCCCACGACAGGGAAGGCCTCCGAAGCTTTCTTT. This translates into CASSPTTGKASEAFF.

The chain links TRBV11-2 to TRBJ2-7; D might be TRBD1 (6 bases). V was shortened by 3 bases and J by 7 bases, with 10 bases between the two germline ends. The CDR3 covers 12 residues. Germline CDR1 reads SGHAT; CDR2 reads FQNNGV. CDR3 sequence: CASSLGAREQYF. CDR3 DNA: TGTGCCAGCAGCTTGGGGGCCAGGGAGCAGTACTTC. Combining the CDR3 with reference TRBV11-2 and TRBJ2-7 gives the whole variable domain EAGVAQSPRYKIIEKRQSVAFWCNPISGHATLYWYQQILGQGPKLLIQFQNNGVVDDSQLPKDRFSAERLKGVDSTLKIQPAKLEDSAVYLCASSLGAREQYFGPGTRLTVT.